The rows below give T cell receptor beta chains drawn from one sample of a study of cytomegalovirus exposure and HLA in healthy donors. Some clones are missing from TCRdb's copy, which holds only in-frame ones; the method was immunoSEQ multiplex PCR. The sample carries tens of thousands of clones, over 60% recorded once. Sequenced material: PBMCs. These receptors came from a man aged 50-59 years in good health and CMV-seropositive. Both conserved end residues are trimmed from each CDR3. A D gene is named only where the DNA matches it firmly.

d_call j_call v_call cdr3_aa
- TRBJ2-3 TRBV9 ASSVLTNPSTDTQY
- TRBJ1-5 TRBV21-1 ATHQGDTSSNQPQH
TRBD1 TRBJ1-5 TRBV28 ASKQGVIQPQH
- TRBJ1-1 TRBV21-1 ASSKPISTAIRPMNTEAF
TRBD2 TRBJ2-2 TRBV5-1 ASSLREGRNTGELF
TRBD1 TRBJ1-2 TRBV2 ASTVDRGDYGYT
TRBD1 TRBJ1-2 TRBV5-6 ASSADRAYGYT
TRBD1 TRBJ2-7 TRBV19 ASSMGQGQGGSEQY
TRBD2 TRBJ2-7 TRBV11-3 ASSSTSVYEQY
TRBD1 TRBJ2-7 TRBV5-1 ASSVSGTGPDKQY
- TRBJ2-5 TRBV5-1 ASSLVAGLETQY
TRBD1 TRBJ1-2 TRBV5-1 ASSLGPTGVGAGYT
- TRBJ2-7 TRBV6-1 ASSQDNSYEQY
TRBD2 TRBJ2-7 TRBV5-1 ASGGLAGLGEQY
TRBD1 TRBJ2-1 TRBV5-4 ARGQINNNEQF
- TRBJ2-7 TRBV11-2 ASSHRLGQQLVQY
- TRBJ2-7 TRBV7-9 ATTLVGNEQY
TRBD1 TRBJ2-2 TRBV10-3 AISEQGVETGELF
TRBD2 TRBJ2-5 TRBV5-1 ASQGGGLETQY
TRBD2 TRBJ2-1 TRBV10-3 AISEYTSGGNEQF
TRBD2 TRBJ2-7 TRBV5-4 ASSLGLASYEQY
TRBD2 TRBJ2-2 TRBV5-4 ASSYLAGVNTGELF
- TRBJ2-3 TRBV5-4 ASSLPSTDTQY
- TRBJ1-1 TRBV4-1 ASSLSSGRAANTEAF
- TRBJ1-4 TRBV9 ASSEGQPQNEKLF
TRBD1 TRBJ2-7 TRBV6-5 ASSATGSSYEQY
TRBD2 TRBJ2-7 TRBV10-2 ASSYKRTSGSSYEQY
TRBD1 TRBJ1-5 TRBV5-5 ASSLRPRGQGNQPQH
TRBD2 TRBJ2-1 TRBV10-2 ASSREGGREQF
- TRBJ2-5 TRBV15 ATSRDVAGLQETQY
TRBD1 TRBJ1-5 TRBV30 AWSGQVNQPQH
- TRBJ1-1 TRBV15 ATSRDLRVLNTEAF
- TRBJ2-1 TRBV29-1 SVEHTSSYNEQF